These 19 T cell receptor beta chains were sequenced from one sample in a study of post-analysis software for immune sequencing data. Overall study results and limits: Five or six TRBV segments, TRBV5-6, TRBV5-1 and TRBV20-1 among them, were found more frequent in patients than controls.

The antigens these receptors bind are not known. Included in the TCR beta cDNA libraries were unique molecular identifiers. One entry per CDR3 protein, called by TCRdb with MiXCR from the PCR reads. The table shows hundreds of thousands of distinct CDR3 sequences, with 55% to 60% occurring only once. Source material: blood. These TCRs come from a girl aged 2 to 10 with multiple sclerosis.

Comments on this clonotype: At one end the junction does not follow the germline gene, possibly because of a read error. V is TRBV7-7 and J is TRBJ2-1; 8 bases match TRBD2. Germline values: CDR1 SSHAT, CDR2 FNYEAQ (reference sequence). The CDR3 sequence is 16 residues long. CDR3 sequence: CASSLECLAGYNEQFF. CDR3 DNA sequence: TGTGCTAGCAGCTTAGAGTGCCTAGCGGGTTACAATGAGCAGTTCTTC.

This rearrangement joins TRBV20-1 to TRBJ2-3, with 7 nucleotides matching TRBD2. Germline V CDR1 and CDR2: DFQATT, SNEGSKA (reference sequence). With 0 bases clipped from V and 2 bases from J, the junction kept 8 bases outside the gene matches. CDR3 length equals 16 residues. Here the CDR3 DNA reads TGCAGTGCTAGAGATCGGCGGGAGTGGCACACAGATACGCAGTATTTT. Translating gives CSARDRREWHTDTQYF.

The chain is built from TRBV12-3 or TRBV12-4 and TRBJ2-4, with 7 bases fitting TRBD1. This CDR3 contains 15 residues. V was clipped by 6 bases and J by 0 bases; unmatched bases: 5. CDR3 in amino acids: CASRGTDLAKNIQYF. The CDR3 DNA is TGTGCCAGCAGAGGGACAGACTTAGCCAAAAACATTCAGTACTTC.

The rearrangement links TRBV5-1 to TRBJ2-7; D remains ambiguous. Germline V gene lookup returns CDR1 SGHRS and CDR2 YFSETQ. CDR3 length: 14 residues. V was trimmed by 0 bases and J by 2 bases, leaving 9 bases between them. The CDR3 DNA reads TGCGCCAGCAGCTTGGCGCGGACCACCTACGAGCAGTACTTC. Protein sequence: CASSLARTTYEQYF.

As concerns this clonotype: One junction end does not reproduce the germline sequence, and a read error may be involved. The chain is built from TRBV5-6 and TRBJ2-4, with D perhaps TRBD1 (6 bases). CDR3 length: 15 residues. Germline V gives CDR1 SGHDT, CDR2 YYEEEE. CDR3 in amino acids: CAGSSPDRAKNIQYF. In DNA, the CDR3 is TGTGCCGGCAGCTCCCCGGACAGAGCCAAAAACATTCAGTACTTC.

The chain couples TRBV5-6 to TRBJ1-6; D perhaps matches TRBD1 (5 bases). This CDR3 has 15 amino acids. Per germline, CDR1 SGHDT and CDR2 YYEEEE. Trimming pared 4 bases from V and 8 bases from J, leaving 16 bases between. CDR3 sequence reads: CASSHRGPGHSPLHF. The CDR3 DNA is TGTGCCAGCAGCCACCGGGGCCCGGGGCATTCACCCCTCCACTTT.

In this sample, this clonotype turned up a few times. The rearrangement uses TRBV6-5 and TRBJ2-5; a weak D match, TRBD1 (5 bases). The V and J ends lost 0 bases and 5 bases respectively, with 10 bases between them. Germline CDR1 is MNHEY and CDR2 is SVGAGI. This CDR3 is built from 14 residues. CDR3 DNA sequence: TGTGCCAGCAGTTACTCGTCAGGGAAGGAGACCCAGTACTTC. It is translated as CASSYSSGKETQYF.

This chain uses TRBV2 with TRBJ2-1, with D perhaps TRBD1 or TRBD2 (6 bases each). CDR1 is SNHLY and CDR2 is FYNNEI in the germline V gene. This CDR3 is built from 16 residues. Trimming left V 8 bases short and J 4 bases short, with 21 bases between. The CDR3 DNA sequence: TGTGCCAGCCAGAGGGGGGATGCCCCCACTTACAATGAGCAGTTCTTC. Its protein product is CASQRGDAPTYNEQFF.

The V and J genes are TRBV3-1 and TRBJ2-5, with TRBD2 identical over 9 bases. V lost 3 bases to trimming and J lost 5 bases; unmatched junction nucleotides: 4. The CDR3 extends over 14 amino acids. Germline CDR1 and CDR2: LGHDT and YNNKEL (reference sequence). The CDR3 coding sequence is TGTGCCAGCAGCCATAGCGGGGGCGGGGAGACCCAGTACTTC. It encodes CASSHSGGGETQYF.

This chain uses TRBV29-1 with TRBJ2-1; 7 bases map to TRBD2. V shed 4 bases and J 7 bases; nucleotides not matched to a gene: 13. Germline-derived CDR1 and CDR2 are SQVTM and ANQGSEA. The CDR3 contains 15 residues. The CDR3 spells CSVGGRSGGINEQFF. In DNA form, the CDR3 reads TGCAGCGTTGGGGGTAGGTCGGGAGGAATAAATGAGCAGTTCTTC.

This clonotype was seen only a few times. This rearrangement joins TRBV29-1 to TRBJ2-5, with 12 positions matching TRBD2. The closer fit of TRBJ2-7 to the DNA end suggests the J call may be wrong. Germline CDR1 SQVTM, CDR2 ANQGSEA. This CDR3 comprises 12 residues. The CDR3 loop is CSVLGLAGEQYF. CDR3 coding DNA: TGCAGCGTGCTGGGACTAGCGGGCGAGCAGTACTTC.

The gene calls are TRBV13 and TRBJ1-4; 7 nucleotides match TRBD1. CDR3 length: 16 residues. The germline V gene has CDR1 PRHDT and CDR2 FYEKMQ (reference sequence). V trimming: 5 bases; J trimming: 3 bases; junction bases outside the gene matches: 9. CDR3 protein: CASSRRGSGANEKLFF. The DNA for the CDR3 is TGTGCCAGCAGCCGCAGGGGGAGTGGAGCTAATGAAAAACTGTTTTTT.

This chain uses TRBV6-2 or TRBV6-3 with TRBJ1-1, with 9 bases that match TRBD1. The CDR3 spans 14 residues. V shed 5 bases, J shed 6 bases, and the junction held 7 bases outside the gene matches. Germline V gives CDR1 MNHEY, CDR2 SVGEGT. CDR3 sequence reads: CASSEPGQGPEAFF. CDR3 in DNA: TGTGCCAGCAGTGAACCGGGACAGGGTCCTGAAGCTTTCTTT.

Only a few counts were recorded for this clonotype. The chain employs TRBV18 and TRBJ2-5, with unresolved D. This CDR3 is 13 amino acids long. Deletions cut 2 bases from V and 4 bases from J, with 8 bases between. CDR1 is KGHSH, CDR2 LQKENI, per germline. The chain's CDR3 is CASSPDERETQYF. The CDR3 DNA follows: TGTGCCAGCTCACCAGACGAACGAGAGACCCAGTACTTC.

This clonotype was counted between two and nine times. The chain has TRBV29-1 and TRBJ2-5, with unresolved D. The ends were cut back, 5 bases at V and 1 base at J, with 8 bases in the middle. The CDR3 sequence is 12 residues long. The germline V gene encodes CDR1 SQVTM and CDR2 ANQGSEA. CDR3 amino acids: CSVYLTQETQYF. The CDR3 DNA reads TGCAGCGTTTACCTTACCCAAGAGACCCAGTACTTC.

This chain joins TRBV28 and TRBJ2-1; 13 bases are a match to TRBD2. The CDR3 loop spans 14 amino acids. Per germline, CDR1 MDHEN and CDR2 SYDVKM. Trimming at V came to 6 bases and at J to 5 bases, leaving 1 base not matched to a gene. DNA of the CDR3: TGTGCCAGCAGCGGACTAGCGGGAGACAATGAGCAGTTCTTC. This sequence encodes CASSGLAGDNEQFF.

The chain uses TRBV5-5 and TRBJ2-7; TRBD2 is a possible D gene (5 bases). Germline V gene sequence: CDR1 SGHKS, CDR2 YYEKEE (reference sequence). There are 14 residues in the CDR3. Trimming removed 2 bases at V and 6 bases at J, with 15 bases between. This CDR3 reads CASSFPGDRAEQYF. The DNA for the CDR3 is TGTGCCAGCAGCTTCCCCGGGGATAGGGCCGAGCAGTACTTC.

This chain links TRBV7-9 with TRBJ2-7; 9 bases fit TRBD2. The CDR3 is made up of 14 amino acids. CDR1 is SEHNR and CDR2 is FQNEAQ in the germline V gene (reference sequence). With V trimmed by 5 bases and J by 1 base, 3 bases remained unmatched. The CDR3 DNA sequence: TGTGCCAGCAGCGAGGGACTAGCTTCCTACGAGCAGTACTTC. It codes for CASSEGLASYEQYF. The variable domain in full, completed from reference TRBV7-9 and TRBJ2-7, reads DTGVSQNPRHKITKRGQNVTFRCDPISEHNRLYWYRQTLGQGPEFLTYFQNEAQLEKSRLLSDRFSAERPKGSFSTLEIQRTEQGDSAMYLCASSEGLASYEQYFGPGTRLTVT.

The V and J genes are TRBV7-2 and TRBJ2-7; D gene ambiguous. The CDR3 has 13 amino acids. In germline, CDR1 is SGHTA, CDR2 FQGNSA. V gave up 4 bases and J gave up 0 bases, with 7 bases separating them. CDR3 nucleotides: TGTGCCAGCAGCTGGGCCGCCTCCTACGAGCAGTACTTC. Residues: CASSWAASYEQYF.